This T cell receptor beta chain was observed in a study of shared clonotypes between healthy human individuals (dated by TCRdb to the early 2020s). For context, the study as a whole: A few men and a couple of women, aged 18 to 49 years, made up the cohort. Per donor, leukapheresis produced somewhere between about 0.94 and 9.5 billion PBMCs. Libraries were prepared and TCR repertoires were sequenced by different laboratories using diverse techniques, in order to increase sequencing depth and limit assay-specific biases. For each donor, CD4 naive and CD4 memory were each run on three plates, CD8 naive on two plates, and CD8 memory on one plate. To estimate repertoire size and how much clonotypes are shared between individuals, the study performed deep sequencing of blood TCR repertoires from roughly five healthy adults. Findings and caveats that apply to the study as a whole: Even with the large sequencing depth, rarefaction of the sorted-subset datasets indicated that sequencing was incomplete. Only blood was sampled, and tissue TCR repertoires likely differ from those in blood. Because the study included only a small number of donors, the genetic and exposure-history diversity represented was limited. Pairwise subsampling led to the expectation that sequencing depth would affect the degree of clonotype sharing among donors. Naive subsets generally had larger estimated clonotype richness than memory subsets. Clonotypes shared by all four sorted-subset donors showed higher generation probabilities than non-shared clonotypes. When a handful of donors were compared, the shared fraction of clonotypes was about 5% for naive CD4, around 3.6% for naive CD8, roughly 2.5% for memory CD4, and 0.4% for memory CD8.

TCR CDR3 regions were amplified from genomic DNA by multiplex PCR using the deep immunoSEQ assay. Extracted genomic DNA from each cell subset was spread evenly across all wells of several immunoSEQ 96-well plates, with each plate serving as a replicate. For sorted subsets, approximately 210 ng genomic DNA, equal to approximately 30,000 T cell genomes, was loaded into each replicate PCR. Purified libraries were quantified with a Qubit 3.0 fluorometer, sized on a Bioanalyzer 2100, and re-quantified with the KAPA Library Quantification kit. Each immunoSEQ 96-well plate was sequenced on its own single-read 150-cycle Illumina NextSeq 550 flow cell. Per the original workflow: Because only junctional sequences without quality scores were contained in the immunoSEQ output, filtering matching that applied to full-length reads could not be performed. Sequences were annotated with PyIR, a Python wrapper for IgBLAST v1.9, and V/J genes and CDR3 were assigned using IMGT germline references. Reads were removed for weak V/J assignments (E-value above 1e-6), missing CDR3, stop codons, out-of-frame junctions, or ambiguous translated residues. V3J clonotypes were defined by identical inferred V gene, J gene, and CDR3 amino acid sequence. The percentage overlap between two repertoires was calculated by dividing the number of shared unique clonotypes by the size of the smaller repertoire. Richness of each repertoire was evaluated using RTK rarefaction, the Chao1 estimator, and Recon v2.1 estimates of unobserved clonotypes. For all TCRbeta clonotypes obtained by the gDNA method from a few donors, generation probabilities were computed with OLGA. Here the immuneACCESS table is served through TCRdb, limited to in-frame sequences with V and J called. Missing clones are a known gap in these copies; in checked studies unresolved V genes cover under half, and the rest lacks a known reason. D and trimming were read from the DNA, whereas the V and J calls and clone size are those reported in that table. The sample table shows nearly 750,000 clones, and around 77% are seen once. Under 2% of the sample comes from the top ten.

This clone was counted between two and nine times. Its antigen specificity is not known. Per-nucleotide qualities are absent, and no much larger clonotype sits a single base away. The donors were healthy, HIV-negative adults with no recently reported acute infections or vaccinations. Every donor was a Caucasian adult residing in Nashville, Tennessee, USA. Magnetic negative selection was used to enrich CD4+ T cells, after which naive cells were positively selected on CD45RA and the negative fraction became the memory subset. Blood was obtained by leukapheresis, after which PBMCs were separated by Ficoll-Histopaque density gradient centrifugation and cryopreserved in liquid nitrogen vapor phase. Purity and quantity of every magnetically sorted T cell population were checked by analytical flow cytometry. Genomic DNA was isolated from every sorted fraction and measured by UV absorbance on a Nanodrop 2000c.

V is reduced by 6 bases and J by 2 bases, leaving a spacing of 14 bases between them. From cysteine to phenylalanine, the CDR3 is 14 amino acids long. Only the CDR3 region is kept as DNA, spanning 42 bases read in frame from base 1. The CDR1 and CDR2 encoded by the germline V gene (reference sequence) are LNHDA and SQIVND. Source material: memory CD4+ T cells sorted from blood. The cell subset or site label of this sample denotes: CD45RA-negative fraction. This sequence uses TRBV19 and TRBJ2-7; a tentative D call is TRBD1 (7 bases match). The clonotype originates from a woman under 40 in good health. This receptor carries the CDR3 CASSLRGDTYEQYF. The nucleotides are TGTGCCAGTAGCCTCAGGGGGGACACCTACGAGCAGTACTTC.